These 17 T cell receptor beta chains were all obtained from the same sample, sequenced in a study of immune evolution from preneoplasia to lung adenocarcinoma. Measured with immunoSEQ multiplex PCR; TCRdb has only the in-frame clones, and not every one. This sample has around 8,200 clones, with roughly 82% found just once. The material sequenced was FFPE minimally invasive lung adenocarcinoma tissue. The receptors come from a person in their 70s with lung adenocarcinoma.

This clone was counted once. The genes are TRBV4-1 and TRBJ1-3; a possible D gene is TRBD1 (5 bases). The V end was cut by 0 bases, the J end by 2 bases, with 8 bases between. The CDR3 is 15 residues long. Germline V lookup: CDR1 MGHRA, CDR2 YSYEKL. The CDR3 sequence is CASSQDQGTGNTIYF. The CDR3 bases are TGCGCCAGCAGCCAAGACCAGGGAACTGGAAACACCATATATTTT.

This clone was recorded a few times. The V and J genes are TRBV7-8 and TRBJ1-5, with D perhaps matching TRBD1 (5 bases). This CDR3 contains 17 residues. V was trimmed by 7 bases and J by 1 base, leaving 20 bases between them. The germline V gene has CDR1 SGHVS and CDR2 FQNEAQ. The CDR3 bases are TGTGCCAGCACTCCCTGGGGGGGAGGGGTGAGCAATCAGCCCCAGCATTTT. Translated: CASTPWGGGVSNQPQHF.

This clone has more than one count but fewer than ten. The chain employs TRBV4-1 and TRBJ2-6; D not certain. The germline V and J ends were trimmed by 3 bases and 3 bases, with 3 bases remaining between them. The CDR3 contains 13 residues. CDR1 and CDR2 (germline): MGHRA, YSYEKL. Here the CDR3 DNA reads TGCGCCAGCAGCCACAGTGGGGCCAACGTCCTGACTTTC. It encodes CASSHSGANVLTF.

The chain carries TRBV5-4 and TRBJ1-1, with D perhaps matching TRBD1 (5 bases). V was pared by 1 base and J by 5 bases, with 15 bases between. The CDR3 length is 15 residues. Germline-derived CDR1 and CDR2 are SGHNT and YYREEE (reference sequence). The DNA for the CDR3 is TGTGCCAGCAGCTTGTGGGGAGGGGTAGGTACTGAAGCTTTCTTT. Amino acids: CASSLWGGVGTEAFF.

The chain carries TRBV4-2 and TRBJ2-7; 9 nucleotides agree with TRBD2. J lost 7 bases, V lost 0 bases, and 10 bases had no gene match. Germline CDR1 LGHNA, CDR2 YNFKEQ. The CDR3 spans 16 residues. CDR3 sequence: CASSQDGSSGVREQYF. CDR3 sequence (DNA): TGTGCCAGCAGCCAAGATGGGTCTAGCGGGGTGAGGGAGCAGTACTTC.

The chain is built from TRBV5-1 and TRBJ2-1; D remains unclear. The length of the CDR3 is 15 residues. Trimming pared 1 base from V and 2 bases from J, leaving 10 bases between. Germline CDR1 reads SGHRS; CDR2 reads YFSETQ. CDR3 in DNA: TGCGCCAGCAGCTTGACCAGCCCCACCTACAATGAGCAGTTCTTC. Its protein product is CASSLTSPTYNEQFF.

J is TRBJ2-7 and V is TRBV28, with 9 bases that match TRBD1. The CDR3 length is 15 residues. Germline V gene lookup returns CDR1 MDHEN and CDR2 SYDVKM. Trimming took 4 bases from V and 0 from J; bases not matched to a gene: 4. CDR3 in amino acids: CASSSSTGGSYEQYF. The CDR3 DNA reads TGTGCCAGCAGTTCCTCGACAGGGGGCTCCTACGAGCAGTACTTC.

V is TRBV5-5 and J is TRBJ2-2, with D unclear. Trimming cost V 0 bases and J 3 bases, with 3 bases left between them. Germline CDR1 SGHKS, CDR2 YYEKEE (reference sequence). The CDR3 has 13 residues. DNA for the CDR3: TGTGCCAGCAGCTTGGCCGACACCGGGGAGCTGTTTTTT. Translated: CASSLADTGELFF.

The chain is built from TRBV28 and TRBJ2-5, with a tentative D call TRBD2 (5 bases). The CDR3 spans 14 residues. Per germline, CDR1 MDHEN and CDR2 SYDVKM. Between the trimmed V and J ends, which lost 3 bases and 0 bases, there was a span of 8 bases. Written as DNA, the CDR3 is TGTGCCAGCAGTTTCGTCGGGGACCAAGAGACCCAGTACTTC. Residues: CASSFVGDQETQYF.

This clone was observed once. This chain joins TRBV9 and TRBJ1-3, with D possibly being TRBD1 (5 bases). CDR1 and CDR2 (germline): SGDLS, YYNGEE. V lost 2 bases and J 0 bases, leaving 6 bases between the germline ends. The CDR3 runs to 14 residues. CDR3 in amino acids: CASSVRDSGNTIYF. The CDR3 region has the DNA TGTGCCAGCAGCGTCAGGGACTCTGGAAACACCATATATTTT.

The chain uses TRBV6-4 and TRBJ1-6; tentative D call: TRBD1 (5 bases). Germline CDR1 reads MRHNA; CDR2 reads SNTAGT. CDR3 length: 16 amino acids. V was shortened by 3 bases and J by 0 bases, with 9 bases between the two germline ends. The CDR3: CASSEWGNSYNSPLHF. The CDR3 nucleotides read TGTGCCAGCAGTGAGTGGGGGAACTCCTATAATTCACCCCTCCACTTT.

V gene TRBV9 combines with J gene TRBJ1-6, with unresolved D. With 0 bases removed from V and 8 bases from J, the gap between germline ends came to 6 bases. Germline V CDR1 and CDR2: SGDLS, YYNGEE. This CDR3 region has 13 residues. CDR3 region: CASSVDVDSPLHF. The CDR3 coding sequence is TGTGCCAGCAGCGTAGACGTAGATTCACCCCTCCACTTT.

The count of this clone is one. The CDR3 reads CASSPSLHF. CDR3 coding DNA: TGTGCCAGCAGTCCTTCCCTCCACTTT. V usage is TRBV27 and J usage is TRBJ1-6; D call uncertain. Germline assignment: CDR1 MNHEY and CDR2 SMNVEV (reference sequence). The CDR3 spans 9 residues. The ends were cut back, 5 bases at V and 14 bases at J, with 4 bases in the middle.

This rearrangement joins TRBV7-2 to TRBJ2-7, with 10 bases that match TRBD1. The J segment lost 4 bases and the V segment lost 6 bases, leaving 12 bases of the junction unmatched. This CDR3 spans 16 amino acids. Per the germline V gene, CDR1 is SGHTA and CDR2 is FQGNSA. The CDR3 nucleotides are TGTGCCAGCAGAGGCCCCGGGACAGGGGAGCGTTACGAGCAGTACTTC. It is translated as CASRGPGTGERYEQYF.

The chain couples TRBV6-6 to TRBJ1-5; 8 bases map to TRBD1. The V gene's germline CDR1 is MNHNY and CDR2 SVGAGI (reference sequence). CDR3 size: 15 residues. The junction had 8 bases not matched to a gene; V was cut back by 5 bases and J by 5 bases. In nucleotides, the CDR3 is TGTGCCAGCAGTCCACGGACAGGGTACGATCAGCCCCAGCATTTT. It yields the protein CASSPRTGYDQPQHF.

The J gene is TRBJ1-1, the V gene TRBV18; 10 nucleotides match TRBD1. The CDR3 contains 16 residues. The V and J ends lost 6 bases and 3 bases, in that order; junction bases with no gene match: 10. The germline V gene encodes CDR1 KGHSH and CDR2 LQKENI. CDR3 sequence: CASSPGTGVRDTEAFF. The CDR3 DNA reads as TGTGCCAGCTCTCCCGGGACAGGGGTACGGGACACTGAAGCTTTCTTT.

This clone turned up a few times. The chain employs TRBV2 and TRBJ2-1; D might be TRBD2 (6 bases). V was trimmed by 6 bases and J by 0 bases, leaving 24 bases between them. CDR1 and CDR2 from the germline V gene are SNHLY and FYNNEI. This CDR3 has 19 amino acids. The CDR3 protein is CASSARWRGSGLSYNEQFF. The CDR3 DNA sequence: TGTGCCAGCAGCGCCAGGTGGAGGGGATCGGGACTCTCCTACAATGAGCAGTTCTTC.